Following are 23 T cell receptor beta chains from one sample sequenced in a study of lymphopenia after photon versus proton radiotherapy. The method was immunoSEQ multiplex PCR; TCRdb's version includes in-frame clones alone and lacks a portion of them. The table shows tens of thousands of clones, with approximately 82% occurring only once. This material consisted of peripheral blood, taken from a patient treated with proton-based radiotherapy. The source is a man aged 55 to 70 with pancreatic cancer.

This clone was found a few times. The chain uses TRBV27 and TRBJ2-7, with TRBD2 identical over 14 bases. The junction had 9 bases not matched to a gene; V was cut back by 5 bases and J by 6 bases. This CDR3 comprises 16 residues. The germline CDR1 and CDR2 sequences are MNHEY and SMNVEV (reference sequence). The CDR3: CASSGQPGLAGVEQYF. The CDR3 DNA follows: TGTGCCAGCAGTGGACAACCGGGACTAGCGGGAGTCGAGCAGTACTTC.

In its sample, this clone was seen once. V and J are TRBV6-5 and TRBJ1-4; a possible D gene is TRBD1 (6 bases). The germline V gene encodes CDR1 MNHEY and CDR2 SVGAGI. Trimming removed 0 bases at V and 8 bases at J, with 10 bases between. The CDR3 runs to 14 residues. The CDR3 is CASSYSRGGEKLFF. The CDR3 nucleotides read TGTGCCAGCAGTTACTCGAGGGGGGGGGAAAAACTGTTTTTT.

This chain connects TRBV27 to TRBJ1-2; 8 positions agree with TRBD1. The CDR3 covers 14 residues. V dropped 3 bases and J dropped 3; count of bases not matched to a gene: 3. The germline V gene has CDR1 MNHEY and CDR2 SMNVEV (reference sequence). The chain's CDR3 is CASSFGQGDYGYTF. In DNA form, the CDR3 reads TGTGCCAGCAGTTTCGGACAGGGCGACTATGGCTACACCTTC.

CDR3 nucleotide sequence: TGTGCCAGCACCTTTCCGGGGGGGGAGCAGTACTTC. Residues: CASTFPGGEQYF. The V gene is TRBV2, the J gene TRBJ2-7, with TRBD2 matching 8 bases. This CDR3 is 12 amino acids long. CDR1 SNHLY and CDR2 FYNNEI come from the germline V gene. V shed 7 bases and J 7 bases; nucleotides not matched to a gene: 6.

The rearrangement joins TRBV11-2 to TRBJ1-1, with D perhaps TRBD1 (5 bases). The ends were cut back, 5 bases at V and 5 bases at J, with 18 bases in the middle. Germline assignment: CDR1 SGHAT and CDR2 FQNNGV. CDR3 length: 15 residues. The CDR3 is CASSRRAGGATEAFF. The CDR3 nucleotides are TGTGCCAGCAGCCGCAGGGCAGGAGGCGCGACTGAAGCTTTCTTT. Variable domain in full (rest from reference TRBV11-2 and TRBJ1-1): EAGVAQSPRYKIIEKRQSVAFWCNPISGHATLYWYQQILGQGPKLLIQFQNNGVVDDSQLPKDRFSAERLKGVDSTLKIQPAKLEDSAVYLCASSRRAGGATEAFFGQGTRLTVV.

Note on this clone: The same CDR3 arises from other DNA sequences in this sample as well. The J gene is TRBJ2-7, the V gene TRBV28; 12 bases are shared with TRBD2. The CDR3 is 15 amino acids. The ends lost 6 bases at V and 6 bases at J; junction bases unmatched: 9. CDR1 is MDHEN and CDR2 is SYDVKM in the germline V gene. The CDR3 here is CASSSRTSGIGEQYF. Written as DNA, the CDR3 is TGTGCCAGCAGCTCGAGGACTAGCGGGATTGGCGAGCAGTACTTC.

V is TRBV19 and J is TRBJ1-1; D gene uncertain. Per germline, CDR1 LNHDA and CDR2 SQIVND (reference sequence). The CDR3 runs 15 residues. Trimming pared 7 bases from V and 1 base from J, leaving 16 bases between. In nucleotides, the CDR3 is TGTGCCAGTACCGGATGGGTAGGGTCGAACACTGAAGCTTTCTTT. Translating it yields CASTGWVGSNTEAFF.

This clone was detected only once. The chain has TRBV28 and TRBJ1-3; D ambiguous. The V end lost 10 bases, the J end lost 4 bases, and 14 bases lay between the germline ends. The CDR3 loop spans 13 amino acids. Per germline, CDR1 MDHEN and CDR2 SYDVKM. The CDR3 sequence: CATTAQYGNTIYF. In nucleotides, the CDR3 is TGTGCCACTACAGCCCAATACGGAAACACCATATATTTT.

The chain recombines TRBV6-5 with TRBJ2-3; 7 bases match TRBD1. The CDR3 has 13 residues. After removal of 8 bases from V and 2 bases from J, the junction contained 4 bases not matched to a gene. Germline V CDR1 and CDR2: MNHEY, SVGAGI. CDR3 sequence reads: CASRGQNTDTQYF. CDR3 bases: TGTGCCAGCCGGGGACAGAACACAGATACGCAGTATTTT.

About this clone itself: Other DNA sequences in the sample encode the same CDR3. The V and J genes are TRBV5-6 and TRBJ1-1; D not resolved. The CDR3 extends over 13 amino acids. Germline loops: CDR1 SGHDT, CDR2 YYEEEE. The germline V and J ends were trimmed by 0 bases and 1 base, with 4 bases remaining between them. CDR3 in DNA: TGTGCCAGCAGCTTGGGCAGGAACACTGAAGCTTTCTTT. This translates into CASSLGRNTEAFF.

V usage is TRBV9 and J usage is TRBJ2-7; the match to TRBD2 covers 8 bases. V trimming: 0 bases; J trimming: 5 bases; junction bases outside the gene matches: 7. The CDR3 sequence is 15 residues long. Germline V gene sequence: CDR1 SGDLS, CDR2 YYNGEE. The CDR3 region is CASSVGAGGTDEQYF. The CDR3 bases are TGTGCCAGCAGCGTAGGGGCGGGGGGAACTGACGAGCAGTACTTC.

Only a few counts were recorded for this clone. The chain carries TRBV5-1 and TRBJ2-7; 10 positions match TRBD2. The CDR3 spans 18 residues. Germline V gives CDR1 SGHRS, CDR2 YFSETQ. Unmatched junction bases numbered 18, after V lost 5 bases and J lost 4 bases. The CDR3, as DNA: TGCGCCAGCAGGACGGGCTCAGCGGGAGGGCTCGTGCTGTACGAGCAGTACTTC. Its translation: CASRTGSAGGLVLYEQYF.

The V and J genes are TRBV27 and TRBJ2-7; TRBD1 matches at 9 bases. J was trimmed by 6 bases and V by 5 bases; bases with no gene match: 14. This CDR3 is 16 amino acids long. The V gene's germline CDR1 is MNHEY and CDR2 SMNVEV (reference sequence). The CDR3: CASSPQTGGGMGEQYF. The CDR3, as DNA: TGTGCCAGCAGTCCCCAAACAGGGGGCGGGATGGGCGAGCAGTACTTC.

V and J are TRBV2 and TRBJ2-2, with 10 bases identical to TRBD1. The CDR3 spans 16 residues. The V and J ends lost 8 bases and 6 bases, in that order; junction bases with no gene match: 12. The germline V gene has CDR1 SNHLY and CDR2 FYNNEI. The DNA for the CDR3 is TGTGCCAGCGGGAAGGGACAGGGGTCTTCGGCCGGGGAGCTGTTTTTT. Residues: CASGKGQGSSAGELFF.

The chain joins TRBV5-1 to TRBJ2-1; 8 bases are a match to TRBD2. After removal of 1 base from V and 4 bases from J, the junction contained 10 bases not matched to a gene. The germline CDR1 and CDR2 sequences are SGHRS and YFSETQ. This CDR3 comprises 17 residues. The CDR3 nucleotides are TGCGCCAGCAGCTTGTATGACCAGCGGGAGCCGTACAATGAGCAGTTCTTC. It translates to CASSLYDQREPYNEQFF.

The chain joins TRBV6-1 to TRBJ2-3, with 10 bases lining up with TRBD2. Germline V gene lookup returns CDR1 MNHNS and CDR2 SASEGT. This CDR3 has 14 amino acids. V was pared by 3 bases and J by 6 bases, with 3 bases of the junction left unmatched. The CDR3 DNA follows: TGTGCCAGCAGTGACGGAGCGGGGGGGGATACGCAGTATTTT. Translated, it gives CASSDGAGGDTQYF.

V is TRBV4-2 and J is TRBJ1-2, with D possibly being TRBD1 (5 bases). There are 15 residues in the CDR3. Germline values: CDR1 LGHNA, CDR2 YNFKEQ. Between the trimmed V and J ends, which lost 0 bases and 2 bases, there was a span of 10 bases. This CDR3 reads CASSQEAGTNYGYTF. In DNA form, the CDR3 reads TGTGCCAGCAGCCAAGAGGCAGGGACCAACTATGGCTACACCTTC.

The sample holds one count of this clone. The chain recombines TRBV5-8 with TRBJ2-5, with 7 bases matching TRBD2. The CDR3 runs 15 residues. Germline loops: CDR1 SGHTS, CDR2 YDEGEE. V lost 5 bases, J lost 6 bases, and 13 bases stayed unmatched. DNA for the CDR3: TGTGCCAGCAGTCCACTTCAGGGAGGGTTGCAGACCCAGTACTTC. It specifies CASSPLQGGLQTQYF. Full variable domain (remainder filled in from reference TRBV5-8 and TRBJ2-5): EAGVTQSPTHLIKTRGQQATLRCSPISGHTSVYWYQQALGLGLQFLLWYDEGEERNRGNFPPRFSGRQFPNYSSELNVNALELEDSALYLCASSPLQGGLQTQYFGPGTRLLVL.

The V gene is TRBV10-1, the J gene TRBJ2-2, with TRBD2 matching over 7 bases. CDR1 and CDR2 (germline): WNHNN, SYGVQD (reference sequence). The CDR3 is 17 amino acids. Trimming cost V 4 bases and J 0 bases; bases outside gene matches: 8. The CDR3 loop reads CASSGVSSGTNTGELFF. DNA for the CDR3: TGCGCCAGCAGTGGGGTATCGAGCGGGACGAACACCGGGGAGCTGTTTTTT.

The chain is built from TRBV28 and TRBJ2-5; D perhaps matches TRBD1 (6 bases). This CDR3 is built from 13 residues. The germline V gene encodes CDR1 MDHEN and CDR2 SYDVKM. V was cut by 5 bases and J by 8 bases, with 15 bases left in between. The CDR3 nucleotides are TGTGCCAGCAGTGTGCAGGGGTCCGGTACCCAGTACTTC. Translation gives CASSVQGSGTQYF.

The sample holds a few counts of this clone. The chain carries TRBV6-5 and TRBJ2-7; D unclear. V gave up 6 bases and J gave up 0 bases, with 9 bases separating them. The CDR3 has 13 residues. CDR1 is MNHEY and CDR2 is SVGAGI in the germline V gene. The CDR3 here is CASSPVGSYEQYF. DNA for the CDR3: TGTGCCAGCAGCCCCGTGGGCTCCTACGAGCAGTACTTC.

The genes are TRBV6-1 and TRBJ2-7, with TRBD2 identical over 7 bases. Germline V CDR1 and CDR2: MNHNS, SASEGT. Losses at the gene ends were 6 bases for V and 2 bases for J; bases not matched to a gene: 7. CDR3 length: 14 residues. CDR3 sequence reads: CASSLLALTYEQYF. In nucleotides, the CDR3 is TGTGCCAGCAGCCTACTAGCGTTAACCTACGAGCAGTACTTC.

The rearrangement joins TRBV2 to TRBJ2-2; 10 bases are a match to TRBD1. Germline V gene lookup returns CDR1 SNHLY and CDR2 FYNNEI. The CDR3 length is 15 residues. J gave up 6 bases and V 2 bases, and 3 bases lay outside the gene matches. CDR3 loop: CASSEWDRGSGELFF. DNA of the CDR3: TGTGCCAGCAGTGAATGGGACAGGGGATCCGGGGAGCTGTTTTTT.